Sequencing of this T cell receptor beta chain was carried out in a study of regulatory T cells in long-lasting Graves disease. Findings of the study overall: TRBV28 was favored in persistent disease, as were TRBJ1-2 and TRBJ2-5.

Remarks on this clonotype: The antigen remains undetermined.

Time point given: persistent/refractory GD, antithyroid drugs over 5 years with positive TRAb. After RNA was extracted from PBMCs, the TCR library was made from it. The J segment lost 4 bases and the V segment lost 2 bases, leaving 5 bases of the junction unmatched. The germline V gene encodes CDR1 MNHEY and CDR2 SVGAGI. This CDR3 has 15 amino acids. Library construction for TCR beta used iRepertoire HTBI primers and Arm-PCR of CDR3 regions. TCRdb independently ran MiXCR on the multiplex PCR reads; one entry per CDR3 protein. The sample yields 400,000 to 500,000 distinct CDR3 sequences, around 20% seen once.

Sequencing was performed on peripheral blood mononuclear cells (PBMCs), taken when the disease was refractory, from a patient treated with antithyroid drugs. The origin of this receptor is a female donor with Graves disease. The gene calls are TRBV6-5 and TRBJ2-7; 10 bases fit TRBD2. CDR3 bases: TGTGCCAGCAGTTACCCTAGCGGGAGTGCGTACGAGCAGTACTTC. It specifies CASSYPSGSAYEQYF.